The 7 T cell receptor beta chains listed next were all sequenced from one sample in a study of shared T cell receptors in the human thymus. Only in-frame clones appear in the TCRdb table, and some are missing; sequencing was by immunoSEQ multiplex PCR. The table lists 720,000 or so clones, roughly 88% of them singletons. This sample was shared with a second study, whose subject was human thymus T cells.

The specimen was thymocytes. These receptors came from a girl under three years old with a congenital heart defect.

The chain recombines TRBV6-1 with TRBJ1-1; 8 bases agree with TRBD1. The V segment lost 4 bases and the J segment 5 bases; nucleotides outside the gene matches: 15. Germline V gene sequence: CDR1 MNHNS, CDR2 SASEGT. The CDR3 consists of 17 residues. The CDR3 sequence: CASSGPLPGTGVTEAFF. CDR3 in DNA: TGTGCCAGCAGTGGCCCTCTCCCCGGGACAGGAGTAACTGAAGCTTTCTTT.

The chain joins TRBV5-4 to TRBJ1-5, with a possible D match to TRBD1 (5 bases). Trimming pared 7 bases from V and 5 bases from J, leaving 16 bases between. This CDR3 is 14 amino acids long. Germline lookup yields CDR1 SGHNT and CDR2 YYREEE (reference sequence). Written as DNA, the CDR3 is TGTGCCAGCGGGGTGGAAGGGGATGATCAGCCCCAGCATTTT. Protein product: CASGVEGDDQPQHF.

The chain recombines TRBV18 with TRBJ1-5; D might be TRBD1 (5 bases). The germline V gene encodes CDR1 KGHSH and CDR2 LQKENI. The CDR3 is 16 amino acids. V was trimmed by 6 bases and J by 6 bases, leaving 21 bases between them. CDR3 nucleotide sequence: TGTGCCAGCTCTCCCCTCCAGGTGGGCGGGGGTCAGCCCCAGCATTTT. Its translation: CASSPLQVGGGQPQHF. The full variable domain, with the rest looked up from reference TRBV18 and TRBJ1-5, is NAGVMQNPRHLVRRRGQEARLRCSPMKGHSHVYWYRQLPEEGLKFMVYLQKENIIDESGMPKERFSAEFPKEGPSILRIQQVVRGDSAAYFCASSPLQVGGGQPQHFGDGTRLSIL.

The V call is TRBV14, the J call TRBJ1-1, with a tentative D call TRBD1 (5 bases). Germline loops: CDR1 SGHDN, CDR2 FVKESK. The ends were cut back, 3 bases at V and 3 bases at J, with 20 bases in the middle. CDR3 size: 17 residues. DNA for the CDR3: TGTGCCAGCAGCCAGTCTGGGGGGTTCCCGGTGGACACTGAAGCTTTCTTT. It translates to CASSQSGGFPVDTEAFF. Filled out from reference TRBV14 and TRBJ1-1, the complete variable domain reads EAGVTQFPSHSVIEKGQTVTLRCDPISGHDNLYWYRRVMGKEIKFLLHFVKESKQDESGMPNNRFLAERTGGTYSTLKVQPAELEDSGVYFCASSQSGGFPVDTEAFFGQGTRLTVV.

The DNA of the CDR3 is TGTGCCACCAGCAGAGATCTTGAGGCTCCTGGGGCCAACGTCCTGACTTTC. Amino acids: CATSRDLEAPGANVLTF. The rearrangement links TRBV15 to TRBJ2-6; D remains unclear. Germline V gene sequence: CDR1 LNHNV, CDR2 YYDKDF (reference sequence). The CDR3 runs 17 residues. V dropped 0 bases and J dropped 2 bases, with 11 bases sitting between them.

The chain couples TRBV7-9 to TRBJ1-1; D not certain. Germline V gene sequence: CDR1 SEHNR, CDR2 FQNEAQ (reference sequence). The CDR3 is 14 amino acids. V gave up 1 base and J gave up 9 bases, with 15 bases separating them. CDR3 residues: CASSLVGRRAKAFF. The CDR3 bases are TGTGCCAGCAGCTTAGTGGGTAGGAGGGCTAAAGCTTTCTTT. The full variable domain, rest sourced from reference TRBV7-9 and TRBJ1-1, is DTGVSQNPRHKITKRGQNVTFRCDPISEHNRLYWYRQTLGQGPEFLTYFQNEAQLEKSRLLSDRFSAERPKGSFSTLEIQRTEQGDSAMYLCASSLVGRRAKAFFGQGTRLTVV.

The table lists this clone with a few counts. The CDR3 reads CASSQEDTKNTEAFF. CDR3 nucleotides: TGTGCCAGCAGCCAAGAAGACACAAAGAACACTGAAGCTTTCTTT. This sequence joins TRBV14 and TRBJ1-1, with D hard to call. The germline V gene encodes CDR1 SGHDN and CDR2 FVKESK. The V gene lost 0 bases and the J gene lost 1 base, with 9 bases spanning the gap. The CDR3 is 15 residues long. Drawing the rest from reference TRBV14 and TRBJ1-1, the complete variable domain is EAGVTQFPSHSVIEKGQTVTLRCDPISGHDNLYWYRRVMGKEIKFLLHFVKESKQDESGMPNNRFLAERTGGTYSTLKVQPAELEDSGVYFCASSQEDTKNTEAFFGQGTRLTVV.